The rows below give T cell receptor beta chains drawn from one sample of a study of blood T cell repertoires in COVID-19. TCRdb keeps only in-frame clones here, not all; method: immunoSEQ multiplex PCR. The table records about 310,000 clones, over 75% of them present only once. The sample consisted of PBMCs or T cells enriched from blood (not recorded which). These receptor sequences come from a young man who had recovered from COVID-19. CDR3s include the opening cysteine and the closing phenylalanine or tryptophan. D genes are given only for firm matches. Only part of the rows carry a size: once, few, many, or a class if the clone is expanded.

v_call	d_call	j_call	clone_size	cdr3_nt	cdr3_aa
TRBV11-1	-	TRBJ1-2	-	TGTGCCAGCAGCTCGAAGACAGGTCCCAACTATGGCTACACCTTC	CASSSKTGPNYGYTF
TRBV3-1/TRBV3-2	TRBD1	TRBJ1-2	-	TGTGCCAGCAGCCCTTTTTTGACAGGGAATGGCTACACCTTC	CASSPFLTGNGYTF
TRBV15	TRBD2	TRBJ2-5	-	TGTGCCACCAGCCTACCTAGCGGGGGCTGGTACCAAGAGACCCAGTACTTC	CATSLPSGGWYQETQYF
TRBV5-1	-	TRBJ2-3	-	TGCGCCAGCAGCCTAGACCCCACGAGGGCAGATACGCAGTATTTT	CASSLDPTRADTQYF
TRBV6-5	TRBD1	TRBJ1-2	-	TGTGCCAGCAGTTTACAGGGGGCAAACTATGGCTACACCTTC	CASSLQGANYGYTF
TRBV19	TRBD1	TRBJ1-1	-	TGTGCCAGTAGTATAATTGGACAGGGGAACACTGAAGCTTTCTTT	CASSIIGQGNTEAFF
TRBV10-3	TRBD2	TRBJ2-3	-	TGTGCCATCAGTGAACCGACTAGCGGCTCGTATACGCAGTATTTT	CAISEPTSGSYTQYF
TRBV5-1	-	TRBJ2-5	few	TGCGCCAGCCAGCCTTCGGGGAAAGAGACCCAGTACTTC	CASQPSGKETQYF
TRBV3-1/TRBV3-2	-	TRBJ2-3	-	TGTGCCAGCAGCCAAGTATACAGCGGATTAGATACGCAGTATTTT	CASSQVYSGLDTQYF
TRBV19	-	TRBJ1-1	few	TGTGCCAGTAGTTGGGCGGGGAACACTGAAGCTTTCTTT	CASSWAGNTEAFF
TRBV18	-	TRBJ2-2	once	TGTGCCAGCTCACCTACAGGGCCTCTTGACACCGGGGAGCTGTTTTTT	CASSPTGPLDTGELFF